The rows below give T cell receptor beta chains drawn from one sample of a study of Ad26.COV2.S vaccination and SARS-CoV-2 variants. Profiling relied on immunoSEQ multiplex PCR, and the TCRdb table lists in-frame clones only, not all of them. The table records about 680,000 clones, around 89% of them present only once. The specimen was peripheral blood, collected in a trial of Ad26.COV2.S vaccine versus placebo. These receptors originate from a person between 18 and 65 years old who received the Ad26.COV2.S COVID-19 vaccine or a placebo. The CDR3 runs from the conserved cysteine through the conserved F or W. D genes are given only for firm matches. Rows may omit the clone size; those that give it use once, few, many or a size class.

TRBD1	.	TRBV5-4	TRBJ1-2	CASSVRTGGNYGYTF	TGTGCCAGCAGCGTTAGGACAGGGGGTAACTATGGCTACACCTTC
TRBD1	.	TRBV19	TRBJ1-1	CASSIGDRGRGTEAFF	TGTGCCAGTAGTATTGGGGACAGGGGGAGAGGGACTGAAGCTTTCTTT
TRBD1	.	TRBV30	TRBJ1-3	CAWSQPFGTGNTGNTIYF	TGTGCCTGGAGTCAACCGTTCGGGACAGGGAACACTGGAAACACCATATATTTT
.	.	TRBV3-1/TRBV3-2	TRBJ2-1	CASSGGLAIYNEQFF	TGTGCCAGCAGCGGAGGGCTGGCCATCTACAATGAGCAGTTCTTC
.	.	TRBV12-5	TRBJ2-7	CASGFAGSPLYEQYF	TGTGCTAGTGGTTTTGCCGGGTCCCCTCTTTACGAGCAGTACTTC
TRBD1	.	TRBV7-3	TRBJ2-3	CASSRGGAASDTQYF	TGTGCCAGCAGCCGAGGGGGCGCGGCATCAGATACGCAGTATTTT
.	few	TRBV4-3	TRBJ1-1	CASSQTGLYSEAFF	TGCGCCAGCAGCCAAACGGGACTGTATAGTGAAGCTTTCTTT
TRBD1	.	TRBV5-1	TRBJ2-5	CASSLMGGQGGQETQYF	TGCGCCAGCAGCCTCATGGGTGGACAGGGGGGACAAGAGACCCAGTACTTC
.	.	TRBV7-2	TRBJ2-3	CASSFGLGRDTQYF	TGTGCCAGCAGCTTTGGACTGGGGCGAGATACGCAGTATTTT
.	.	TRBV10-3	TRBJ1-3	CAISPTGPNTIYF	TGTGCCATCAGCCCGACAGGTCCTAACACCATATATTTT
.	.	TRBV11-2	TRBJ1-2	CASSLDPNGYGYTF	TGTGCCAGCAGCTTAGACCCGAATGGCTATGGCTACACCTTC
.	.	TRBV18	TRBJ1-5	CASSNGRGTQPQHF	TGTGCCAGCTCAAATGGGAGAGGGACTCAGCCCCAGCATTTT
TRBD2	.	TRBV9	TRBJ2-2	CASSPPAGANTGELFF	TGTGCCAGCAGCCCCCCAGCGGGGGCGAACACCGGGGAGCTGTTTTTT
.	.	TRBV7-9	TRBJ2-5	CASSLAGGTPQETQYF	TGTGCCAGCAGCTTAGCAGGAGGAACTCCCCAAGAGACCCAGTACTTC
TRBD2	few	TRBV2	TRBJ2-2	CASRGLAGVVELFF	TGTGCCAGCAGGGGACTAGCGGGAGTAGTGGAGCTGTTTTTT
.	.	TRBV18	TRBJ1-5	CASSPRDSNQPQHF	TGTGCCAGCTCACCGAGGGATAGCAATCAGCCCCAGCATTTT